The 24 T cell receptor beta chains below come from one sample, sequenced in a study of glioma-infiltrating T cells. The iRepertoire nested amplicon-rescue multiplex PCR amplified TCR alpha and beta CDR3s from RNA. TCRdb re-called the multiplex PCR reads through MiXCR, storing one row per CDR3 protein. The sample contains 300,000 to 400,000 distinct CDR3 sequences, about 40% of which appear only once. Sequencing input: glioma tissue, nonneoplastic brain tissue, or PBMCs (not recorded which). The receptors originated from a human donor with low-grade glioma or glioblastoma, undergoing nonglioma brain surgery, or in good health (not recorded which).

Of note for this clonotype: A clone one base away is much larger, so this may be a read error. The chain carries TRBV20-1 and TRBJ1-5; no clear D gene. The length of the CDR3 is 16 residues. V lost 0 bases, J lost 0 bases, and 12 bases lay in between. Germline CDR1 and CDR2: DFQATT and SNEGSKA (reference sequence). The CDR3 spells CSARDTGRISNQPQHF. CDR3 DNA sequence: TGCAGTGCTAGAGACACGGGTAGGATTAGCAATCAGCCCCAGCATTTT.

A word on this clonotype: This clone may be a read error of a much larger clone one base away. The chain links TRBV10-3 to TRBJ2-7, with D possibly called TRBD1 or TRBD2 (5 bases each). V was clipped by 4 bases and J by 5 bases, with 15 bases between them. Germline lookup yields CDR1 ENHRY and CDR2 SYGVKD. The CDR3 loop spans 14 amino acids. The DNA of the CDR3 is TGTGCCATCAGTGCATCAGGGCGAGGGCACGAGCAGTACTTC. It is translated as CAISASGRGHEQYF.

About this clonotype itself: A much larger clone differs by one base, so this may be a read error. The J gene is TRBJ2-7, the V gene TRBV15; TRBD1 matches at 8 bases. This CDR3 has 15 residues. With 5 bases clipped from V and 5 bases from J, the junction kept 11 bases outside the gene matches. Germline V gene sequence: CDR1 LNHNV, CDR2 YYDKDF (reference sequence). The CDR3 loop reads CATSVVTGALNEQYF. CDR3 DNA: TGTGCCACCAGCGTTGTGACAGGGGCTCTCAACGAGCAGTACTTC.

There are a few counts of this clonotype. CDR3 loop: CSAPVGGQEDTEAFF. The CDR3 DNA reads TGCAGTGCCCCTGTGGGGGGGCAAGAGGATACTGAAGCTTTCTTT. The rearrangement joins TRBV20-1 to TRBJ1-1, with D maybe TRBD1 (6 bases). CDR3 length: 15 amino acids. Trimming removed 6 bases at V and 5 bases at J, with 22 bases between. Per germline, CDR1 DFQATT and CDR2 SNEGSKA (reference sequence).

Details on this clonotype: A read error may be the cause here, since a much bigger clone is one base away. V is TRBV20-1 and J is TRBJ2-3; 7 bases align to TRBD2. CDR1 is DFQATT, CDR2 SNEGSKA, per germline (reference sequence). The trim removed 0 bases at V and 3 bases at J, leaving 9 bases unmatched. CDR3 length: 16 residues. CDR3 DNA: TGCAGTGCTAGAGATCGCGTGCGGGAGCCGACAGATACGCAGTATTTT. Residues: CSARDRVREPTDTQYF.

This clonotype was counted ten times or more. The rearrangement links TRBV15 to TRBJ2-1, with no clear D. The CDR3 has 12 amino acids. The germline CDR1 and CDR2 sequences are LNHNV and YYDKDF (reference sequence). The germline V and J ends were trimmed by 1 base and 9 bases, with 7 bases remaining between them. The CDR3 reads CATSRVEGEQFF. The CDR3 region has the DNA TGTGCCACCAGCAGAGTGGAAGGTGAGCAGTTCTTC. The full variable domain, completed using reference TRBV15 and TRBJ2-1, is DAMVIQNPRYQVTQFGKPVTLSCSQTLNHNVMYWYQQKSSQAPKLLFHYYDKDFNNEADTPDNFQSRRPNTSFCFLDIRSPGLGDTAMYLCATSRVEGEQFFGPGTRLTVL.

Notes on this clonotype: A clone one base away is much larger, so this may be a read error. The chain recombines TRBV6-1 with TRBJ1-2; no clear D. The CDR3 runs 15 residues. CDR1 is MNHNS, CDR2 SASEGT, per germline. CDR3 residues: CAGSPGGGQDYGYTF. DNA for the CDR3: TGTGCCGGCAGCCCTGGAGGAGGGCAGGACTATGGCTACACCTTC.

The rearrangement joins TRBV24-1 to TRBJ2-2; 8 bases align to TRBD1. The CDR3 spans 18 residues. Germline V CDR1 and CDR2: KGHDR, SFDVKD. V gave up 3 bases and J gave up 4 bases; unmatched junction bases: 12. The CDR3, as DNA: TGTGCCACCAGTGATCTAAAACCCAGACAGGGGATCACCGGGGAGCTGTTTTTT. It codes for CATSDLKPRQGITGELFF.

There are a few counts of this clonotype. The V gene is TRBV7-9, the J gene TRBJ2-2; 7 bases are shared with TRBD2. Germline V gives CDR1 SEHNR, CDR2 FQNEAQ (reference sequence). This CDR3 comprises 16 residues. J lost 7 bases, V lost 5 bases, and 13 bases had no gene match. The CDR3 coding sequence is TGTGCCAGCAGCAGCCGGGACTACACCCCAGTCGGGGAGCTGTTTTTT. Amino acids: CASSSRDYTPVGELFF.

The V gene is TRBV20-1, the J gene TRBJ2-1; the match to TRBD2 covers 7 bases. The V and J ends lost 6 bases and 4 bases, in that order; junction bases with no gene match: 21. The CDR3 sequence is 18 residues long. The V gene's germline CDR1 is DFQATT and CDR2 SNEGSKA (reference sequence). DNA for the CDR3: TGCAGTGCCCCACCACCCCCGGGACTATCGGTTTTTTACAATGAGCAGTTCTTC. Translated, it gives CSAPPPPGLSVFYNEQFF.

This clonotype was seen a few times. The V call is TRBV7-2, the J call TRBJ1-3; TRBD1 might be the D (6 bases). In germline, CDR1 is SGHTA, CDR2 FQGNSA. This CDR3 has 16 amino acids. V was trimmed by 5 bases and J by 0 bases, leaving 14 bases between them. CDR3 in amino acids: CASSEPRDNSGNTIYF. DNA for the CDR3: TGTGCCAGCAGCGAACCTAGGGACAACTCTGGAAACACCATATATTTT.

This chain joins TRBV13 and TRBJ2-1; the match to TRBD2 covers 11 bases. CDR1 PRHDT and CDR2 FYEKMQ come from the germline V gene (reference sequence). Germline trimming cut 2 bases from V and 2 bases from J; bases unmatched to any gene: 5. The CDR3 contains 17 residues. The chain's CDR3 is CASSLLLAGEAYNEQFF. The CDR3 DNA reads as TGTGCCAGCAGCTTACTACTAGCGGGAGAGGCCTACAATGAGCAGTTCTTC.

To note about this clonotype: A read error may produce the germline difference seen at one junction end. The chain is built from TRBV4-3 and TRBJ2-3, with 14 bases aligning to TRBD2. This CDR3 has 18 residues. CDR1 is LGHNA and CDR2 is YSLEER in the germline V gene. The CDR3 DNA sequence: TGCGCCAGCAGCCAAGGACTAGCGGGAGGGGATAGCAAAGATACGCAGTATTTT. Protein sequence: CASSQGLAGGDSKDTQYF.

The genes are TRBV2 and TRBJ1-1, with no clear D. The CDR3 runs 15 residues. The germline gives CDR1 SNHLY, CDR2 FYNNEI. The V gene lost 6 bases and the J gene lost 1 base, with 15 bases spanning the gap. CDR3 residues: CASSLERERNTEAFF. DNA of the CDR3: TGTGCCAGCAGCTTAGAAAGAGAAAGGAACACTGAAGCTTTCTTT.

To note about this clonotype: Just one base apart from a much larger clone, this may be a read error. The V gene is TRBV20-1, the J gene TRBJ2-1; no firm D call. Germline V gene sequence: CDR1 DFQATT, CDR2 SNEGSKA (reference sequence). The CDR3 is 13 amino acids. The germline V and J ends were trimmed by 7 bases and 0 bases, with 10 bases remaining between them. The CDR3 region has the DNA TGCAGTGTAACGGCTTCCTCCTACAATGAGCAGTTCTTC. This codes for CSVTASSYNEQFF.

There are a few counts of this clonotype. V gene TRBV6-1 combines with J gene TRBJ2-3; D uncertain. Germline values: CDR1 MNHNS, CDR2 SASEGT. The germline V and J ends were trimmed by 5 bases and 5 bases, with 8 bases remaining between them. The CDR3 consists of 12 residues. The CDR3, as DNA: TGTGCCAGCAGTTATAGTCGAGATACGCAGTATTTT. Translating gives CASSYSRDTQYF.

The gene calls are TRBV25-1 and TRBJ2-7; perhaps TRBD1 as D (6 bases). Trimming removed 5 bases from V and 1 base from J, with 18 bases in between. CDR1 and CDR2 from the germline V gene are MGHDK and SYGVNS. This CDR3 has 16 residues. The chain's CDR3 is CASSNEGQLSSYEQYF. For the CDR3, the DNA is TGTGCCAGCAGTAACGAAGGACAGCTCAGTTCCTACGAGCAGTACTTC.

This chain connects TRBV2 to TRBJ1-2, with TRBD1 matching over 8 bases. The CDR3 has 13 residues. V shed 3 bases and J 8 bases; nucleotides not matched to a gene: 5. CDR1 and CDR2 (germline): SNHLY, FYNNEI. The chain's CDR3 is CASSEDRARGYTF. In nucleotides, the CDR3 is TGTGCCAGCAGTGAGGACAGGGCTCGGGGCTACACCTTC.

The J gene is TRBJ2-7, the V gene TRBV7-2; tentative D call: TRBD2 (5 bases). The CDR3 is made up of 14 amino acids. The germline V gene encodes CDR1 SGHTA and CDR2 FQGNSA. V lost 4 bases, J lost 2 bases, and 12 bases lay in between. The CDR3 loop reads CASSWVGRAYEQYF. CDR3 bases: TGTGCCAGCAGCTGGGTCGGGCGGGCCTACGAGCAGTACTTC.

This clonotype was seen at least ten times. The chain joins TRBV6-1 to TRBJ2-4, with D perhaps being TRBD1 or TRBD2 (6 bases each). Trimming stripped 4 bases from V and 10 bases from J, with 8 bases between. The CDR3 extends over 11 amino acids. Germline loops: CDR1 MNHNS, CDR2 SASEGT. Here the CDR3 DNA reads TGTGCCAGCAGTGGAGGGGGGATTCAGTACTTC. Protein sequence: CASSGGGIQYF.

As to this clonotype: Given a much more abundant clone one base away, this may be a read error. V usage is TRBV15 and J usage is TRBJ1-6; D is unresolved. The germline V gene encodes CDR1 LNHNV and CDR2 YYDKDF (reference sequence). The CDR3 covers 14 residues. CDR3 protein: CATSPFSLNSPPHF. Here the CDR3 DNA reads TGTGCCACCAGCCCCTTTTCTCTTAATTCACCCCCCCACTTT. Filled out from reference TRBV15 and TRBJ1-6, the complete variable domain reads DAMVIQNPRYQVTQFGKPVTLSCSQTLNHNVMYWYQQKSSQAPKLLFHYYDKDFNNEADTPDNFQSRRPNTSFCFLDIRSPGLGDTAMYLCATSPFSLNSPPHFGNGTRLTVT.

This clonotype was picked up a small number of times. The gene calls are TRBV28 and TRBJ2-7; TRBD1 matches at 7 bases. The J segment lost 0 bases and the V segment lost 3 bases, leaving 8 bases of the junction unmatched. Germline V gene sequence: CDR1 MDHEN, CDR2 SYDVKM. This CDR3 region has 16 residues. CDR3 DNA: TGTGCCAGCAGTTTCGGGGACAGATTAAGCTCCTACGAGCAGTACTTC. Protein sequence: CASSFGDRLSSYEQYF. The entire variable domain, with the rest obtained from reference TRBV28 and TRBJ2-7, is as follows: DVKVTQSSRYLVKRTGEKVFLECVQDMDHENMFWYRQDPGLGLRLIYFSYDVKMKEKGDIPEGYSVSREKKERFSLILESASTNQTSMYLCASSFGDRLSSYEQYFGPGTRLTVT.

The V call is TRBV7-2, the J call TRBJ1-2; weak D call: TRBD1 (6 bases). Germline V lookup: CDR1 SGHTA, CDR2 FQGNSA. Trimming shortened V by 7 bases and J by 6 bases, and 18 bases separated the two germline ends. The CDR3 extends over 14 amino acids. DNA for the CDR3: TGTGCCAGCATCAAAGACTGGGAGGGGGATGGCTACACCTTC. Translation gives CASIKDWEGDGYTF. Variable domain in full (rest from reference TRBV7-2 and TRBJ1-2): GAGVSQSPSNKVTEKGKDVELRCDPISGHTALYWYRQSLGQGLEFLIYFQGNSAPDKSGLPSDRFSAERTGGSVSTLTIQRTQQEDSAVYLCASIKDWEGDGYTFGSGTRLTVV.

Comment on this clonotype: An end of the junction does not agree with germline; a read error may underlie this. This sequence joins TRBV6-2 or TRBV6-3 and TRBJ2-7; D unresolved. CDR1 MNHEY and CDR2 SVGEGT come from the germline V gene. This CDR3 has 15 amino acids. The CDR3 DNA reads TGTGCCGGCAGTTACTCGTGGACGGACTCCTACGAGCAGTACTTC. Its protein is CAGSYSWTDSYEQYF.